This T cell receptor (beta chain) was retrieved from a study of CD8 T cells in ankylosing spondylitis. General observations from the study: Researchers reportedly found disease-linked clones significantly enriched in matched ankylosing spondylitis synovial fluid. A motif in TCR beta, a set of about eight highly homologous variants, appeared characteristic of ankylosing spondylitis blood. Earlier reports found some motif variants in synovial fluid and blood in reactive arthritis.

In germline, CDR1 is SGHAT, CDR2 FQDESV (reference sequence). Trimming left V 1 base short and J 5 bases short, with 24 bases between. The CDR3 loop spans 19 amino acids. Construction of TCR beta libraries was performed using quantitative 5'-RACE with molecular barcodes. MiXCR was run by TCRdb on the 5' RACE reads, yielding one entry per CDR3 protein. The sample holds some 340,000 distinct CDR3 sequences, roughly 14% seen once. As for this clonotype: Its antigen is unidentified.

The TCR comes from a male donor with ankylosing spondylitis or in good health (not recorded which). The V gene is TRBV11-1, the J gene TRBJ2-1; D is possibly TRBD1 or TRBD2 (7 bases each). Sequencing was performed on blood, either unsorted or a sorted T cell fraction (not recorded which). The CDR3, as DNA: TGTGCCAGCAGCTTAGGGCAGGGGGGTAGGCTAGCGGAAAACAATGAGCAGTTCTTC. Translating it yields CASSLGQGGRLAENNEQFF.